The clone carrying this TCR beta chain was detected a few times. The CDR3 covers 11 residues. In germline, CDR1 is SQVTM, CDR2 ANQGSEA. The data derive from a study of T cell repertoires in cytomegalovirus infection. MiXCR, run by TCRdb on the reads, gives a single entry per CDR3 protein. The repertoire has roughly 150,000 distinct CDR3 sequences, about a quarter of them found once; the top ten carry about 10%. The sequence was collected from a human donor in good health (CMV status not recorded). Some clones in this sample may be carry-over from other donors' samples. This rearrangement joins TRBV29-1 to TRBJ2-7; TRBD1 matches at 8 bases. Source material: PBMCs. As DNA, the CDR3 is TGCATCCAGGACAGGGACGACGAGCAGTACTTC. Protein product: CIQDRDDEQYF.